The next 3 T cell receptor beta chains were all read from a single sample in a study of technical replicates of blood from several donors. Repertoires were generated with immunoSEQ multiplex PCR, while TCRdb's copy carries only in-frame clones and drops some. The repertoire has approximately 50,000 clones, about 82% of them found once; the top ten carry 5.6%. Material: PBMCs. The receptors shown here come from a human donor in good health. Some clones in this sample may be carry-over from other donors' samples.

The CDR3 nucleotides are TGTGCCAGCAGTTTCCTGACAGGGTTAGCGGCTTCACCCCTCCACTTT. It translates to CASSFLTGLAASPLHF. The chain links TRBV6-5 to TRBJ1-6; 7 nucleotides match TRBD1. This CDR3 has 16 amino acids. With V trimmed by 4 bases and J by 9 bases, 12 bases remained unmatched. Per germline, CDR1 MNHEY and CDR2 SVGAGI.

The V and J genes are TRBV5-4 and TRBJ2-7; 11 nucleotides match TRBD1. Germline V gene lookup returns CDR1 SGHNT and CDR2 YYREEE (reference sequence). With 4 bases clipped from V and 6 bases from J, the junction kept 6 bases outside the gene matches. This CDR3 comprises 14 residues. The CDR3 is CASSPDRGRGEQYF. CDR3 nucleotides: TGTGCCAGCAGCCCGGACAGGGGGCGGGGCGAGCAGTACTTC.

This sequence joins TRBV4-3 and TRBJ2-7; TRBD1 is a possible D gene (6 bases). CDR1 LGHNA and CDR2 YSLEER come from the germline V gene. Trimming cost V 3 bases and J 3 bases, with 12 bases left between them. The CDR3 extends over 14 amino acids. CDR3 nucleotides: TGCGCCAGCAGCCACGGGTCGGACAGCTACGAGCAGTACTTC. It encodes CASSHGSDSYEQYF.